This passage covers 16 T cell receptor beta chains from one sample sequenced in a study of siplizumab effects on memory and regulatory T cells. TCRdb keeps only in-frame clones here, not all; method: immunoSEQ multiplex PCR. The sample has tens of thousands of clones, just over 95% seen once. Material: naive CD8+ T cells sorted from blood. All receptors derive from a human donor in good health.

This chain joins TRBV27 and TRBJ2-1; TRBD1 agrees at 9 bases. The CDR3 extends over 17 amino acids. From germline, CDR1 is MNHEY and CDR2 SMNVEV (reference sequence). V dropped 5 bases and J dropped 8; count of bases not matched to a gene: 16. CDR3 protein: CASSPLADRGMFDEQFF. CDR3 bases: TGTGCCAGCAGTCCCCTCGCGGACAGGGGAATGTTTGATGAGCAGTTCTTC.

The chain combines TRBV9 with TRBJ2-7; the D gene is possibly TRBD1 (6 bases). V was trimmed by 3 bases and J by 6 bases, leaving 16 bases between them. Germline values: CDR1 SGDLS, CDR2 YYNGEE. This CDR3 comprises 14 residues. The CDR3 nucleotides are TGTGCCAGCAGCGCCCCTTTGGGGGCGGGCGAGCAGTACTTC. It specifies CASSAPLGAGEQYF.

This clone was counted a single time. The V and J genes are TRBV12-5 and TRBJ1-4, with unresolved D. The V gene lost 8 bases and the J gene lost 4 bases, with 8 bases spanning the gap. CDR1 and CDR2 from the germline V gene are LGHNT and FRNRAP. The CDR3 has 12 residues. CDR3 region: CASRHLNEKLFF. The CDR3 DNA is TGTGCTAGTAGGCACCTTAATGAAAAACTGTTTTTT.

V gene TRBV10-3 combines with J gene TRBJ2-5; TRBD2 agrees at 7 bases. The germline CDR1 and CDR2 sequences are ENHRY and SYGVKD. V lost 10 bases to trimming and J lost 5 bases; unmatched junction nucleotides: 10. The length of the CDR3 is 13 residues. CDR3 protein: CANSNAGEETQYF. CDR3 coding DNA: TGTGCCAACTCGAATGCGGGGGAGGAGACCCAGTACTTC.

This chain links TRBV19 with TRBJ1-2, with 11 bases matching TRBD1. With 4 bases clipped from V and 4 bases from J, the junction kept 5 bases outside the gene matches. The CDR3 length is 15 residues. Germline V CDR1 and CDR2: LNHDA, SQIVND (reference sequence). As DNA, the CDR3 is TGTGCCAGTAGTACCGGACAGGGGGCGATCTATGGCTACACCTTC. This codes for CASSTGQGAIYGYTF.

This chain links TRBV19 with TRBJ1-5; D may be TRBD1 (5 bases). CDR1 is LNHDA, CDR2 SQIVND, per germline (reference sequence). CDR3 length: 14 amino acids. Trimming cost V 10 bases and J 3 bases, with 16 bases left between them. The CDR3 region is CATKYIGDNQPQHF. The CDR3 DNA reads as TGTGCCACCAAGTATATAGGGGACAATCAGCCCCAGCATTTT. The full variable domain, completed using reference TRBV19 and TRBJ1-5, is DGGITQSPKYLFRKEGQNVTLSCEQNLNHDAMYWYRQDPGQGLRLIYYSQIVNDFQKGDIAEGYSVSREKKESFPLTVTSAQKNPTAFYLCATKYIGDNQPQHFGDGTRLSIL.

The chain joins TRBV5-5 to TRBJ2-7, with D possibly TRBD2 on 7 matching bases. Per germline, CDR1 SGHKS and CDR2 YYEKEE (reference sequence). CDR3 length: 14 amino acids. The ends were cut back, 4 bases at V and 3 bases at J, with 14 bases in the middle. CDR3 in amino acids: CASSGAGASYEQYF. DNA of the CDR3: TGTGCCAGCAGCGGCGCGGGGGCAAGCTACGAGCAGTACTTC.

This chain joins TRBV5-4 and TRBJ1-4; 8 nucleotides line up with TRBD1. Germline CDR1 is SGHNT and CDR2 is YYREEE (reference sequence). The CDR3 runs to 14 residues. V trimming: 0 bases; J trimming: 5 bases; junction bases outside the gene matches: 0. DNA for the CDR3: TGTGCCAGCAGCTTGGACAGGGGGAATGAAAAACTGTTTTTT. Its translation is CASSLDRGNEKLFF.

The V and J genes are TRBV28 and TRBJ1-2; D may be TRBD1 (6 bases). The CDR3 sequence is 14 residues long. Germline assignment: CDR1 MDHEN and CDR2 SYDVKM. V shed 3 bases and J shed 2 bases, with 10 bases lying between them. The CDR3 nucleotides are TGTGCCAGCAGTTTCCACAGGGCGAACTATGGCTACACCTTC. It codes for CASSFHRANYGYTF.

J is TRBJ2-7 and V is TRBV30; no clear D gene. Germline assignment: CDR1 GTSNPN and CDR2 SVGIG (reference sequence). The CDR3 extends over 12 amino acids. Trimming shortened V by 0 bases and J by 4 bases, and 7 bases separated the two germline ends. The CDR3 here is CAWSVSTYEQYF. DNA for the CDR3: TGTGCCTGGAGTGTCTCTACGTACGAGCAGTACTTC.

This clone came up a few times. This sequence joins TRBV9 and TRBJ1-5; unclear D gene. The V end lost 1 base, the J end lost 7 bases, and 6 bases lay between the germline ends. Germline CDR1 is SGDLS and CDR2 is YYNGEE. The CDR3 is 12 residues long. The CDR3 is CASSVPGQPQHF. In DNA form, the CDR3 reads TGTGCCAGCAGCGTACCGGGACAGCCCCAGCATTTT.

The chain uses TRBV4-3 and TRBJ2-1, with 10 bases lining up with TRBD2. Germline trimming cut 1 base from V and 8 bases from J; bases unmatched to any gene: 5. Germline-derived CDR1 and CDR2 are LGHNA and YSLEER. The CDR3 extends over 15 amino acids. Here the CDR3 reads CASSQAAGGHDEQFF. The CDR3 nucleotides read TGCGCCAGCAGCCAAGCAGCGGGGGGGCACGATGAGCAGTTCTTC.

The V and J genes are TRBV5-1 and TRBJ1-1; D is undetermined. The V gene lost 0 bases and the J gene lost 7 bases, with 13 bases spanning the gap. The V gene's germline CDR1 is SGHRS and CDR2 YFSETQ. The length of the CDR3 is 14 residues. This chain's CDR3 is CASSLAGSGSEAFF. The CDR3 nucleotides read TGCGCCAGCAGCTTGGCCGGGTCCGGCAGTGAAGCTTTCTTT.

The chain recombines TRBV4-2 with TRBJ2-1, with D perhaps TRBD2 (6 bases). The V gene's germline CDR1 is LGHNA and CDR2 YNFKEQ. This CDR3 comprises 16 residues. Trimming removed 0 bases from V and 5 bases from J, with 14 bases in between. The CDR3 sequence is CASSQDTSLINNEQFF. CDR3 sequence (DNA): TGTGCCAGCAGCCAAGATACTAGCCTAATTAACAATGAGCAGTTCTTC.

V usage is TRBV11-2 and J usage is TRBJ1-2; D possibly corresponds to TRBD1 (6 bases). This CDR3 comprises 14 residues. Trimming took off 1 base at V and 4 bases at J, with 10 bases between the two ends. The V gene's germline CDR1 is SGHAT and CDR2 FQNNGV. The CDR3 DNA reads TGTGCCAGCAGCTTAGTAGGGGGGGCCTATGGCTACACCTTC. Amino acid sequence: CASSLVGGAYGYTF.

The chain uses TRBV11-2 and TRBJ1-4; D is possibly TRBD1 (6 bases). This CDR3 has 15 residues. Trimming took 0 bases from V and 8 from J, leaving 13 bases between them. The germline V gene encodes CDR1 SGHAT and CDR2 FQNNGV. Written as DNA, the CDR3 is TGTGCCAGCAGCTTAGATCCACAGGGTATCGAAAAACTGTTTTTT. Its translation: CASSLDPQGIEKLFF.